The present TCR beta chain was sequenced within a study of T cell responses to AZD1222 COVID-19 vaccine. General study results and limits: The donors showed a predominance of white British ancestry and of females, with possible underestimation of clonal diversity.

Repertoires were generated with immunoSEQ multiplex PCR, while TCRdb's copy carries only in-frame clones and drops some. The sample lists 200,000 to 300,000 clones, about 92% occurring once. As to this clone: What it recognizes is unknown.

Material: peripheral blood, obtained on day 0 of AZD1222 vaccination. The TCR was taken from an adult in good health.

The CDR3 loop reads CASSSHAGGNQPQHF. The DNA for the CDR3 is TGTGCCAGCAGTTCTCACGCTGGAGGCAATCAGCCCCAGCATTTT. The chain couples TRBV7-2 to TRBJ1-5, with unresolved D. Germline CDR1 reads SGHTA; CDR2 reads FQGNSA. CDR3 length equals 15 residues. V lost 6 bases to trimming and J lost 2 bases, with 14 bases between them. The whole variable domain, remainder taken from reference TRBV7-2 and TRBJ1-5, is GAGVSQSPSNKVTEKGKDVELRCDPISGHTALYWYRQSLGQGLEFLIYFQGNSAPDKSGLPSDRFSAERTGGSVSTLTIQRTQQEDSAVYLCASSSHAGGNQPQHFGDGTRLSIL.